This T cell receptor beta chain was found in a study of monozygotic twins with inflammatory bowel disease. CDR3 length equals 11 residues. TCRdb reanalyzed the 5' RACE reads and collapses them to one entry per CDR3 protein, without DNA. The specimen's table records roughly 300,000 distinct CDR3 sequences. The TCR sequence derives from a human donor with ulcerative colitis or Crohn's disease, or a healthy co-twin of an affected twin (not recorded which). V usage is TRBV12-3 or TRBV12-4 and J usage is TRBJ2-3; TCRdb proposes TRBD1, but this gene call is untestable without DNA. Input material: blood. CDR3 region: CASSLGPFQYF.